One and the same sample provided the 4 T cell receptor beta chains below, sequenced in a study of blood T cells in healthy people across ages. Next came a second PCR, run for roughly 6 to 11 cycles, which used a sample-barcoded 5' primer along with a J-beta primer mix. TCRdb itself ran the 5' RACE reads through MiXCR, one entry per CDR3 protein. This table holds 800,000 or so distinct CDR3 sequences, under 80% found once. Sequencing input: blood. The receptors stem from a young man in good health.

J is TRBJ2-7 and V is TRBV20-1; no reliable D call. CDR1 and CDR2 from the germline V gene are DFQATT and SNEGSKA (reference sequence). V was trimmed by 0 bases and J by 6 bases, leaving 12 bases between them. The CDR3 is 13 amino acids. The CDR3 bases are TGCAGTGCTAGAGATCCCGAGGTCATCGAGCAGTACTTC. Its translation: CSARDPEVIEQYF.

This chain joins TRBV9 and TRBJ2-7; D is undetermined. This CDR3 comprises 15 residues. Deletions cut 4 bases from V and 0 bases from J, with 14 bases between. CDR1 and CDR2 (germline): SGDLS, YYNGEE. CDR3 DNA sequence: TGTGCCAGCAGCCCCCTCGGGTCTACCTCCTACGAGCAGTACTTC. This encodes CASSPLGSTSYEQYF.

This clonotype showed up just once. The chain recombines TRBV7-9 with TRBJ2-7; 15 nucleotides line up with TRBD2. The J call is doubtful: the DNA matches TRBJ2-5 better. Germline V lookup: CDR1 SEHNR, CDR2 FQNEAQ (reference sequence). The CDR3 length is 16 residues. The CDR3 reads CASSRTGTSGGETQYF. CDR3 nucleotide sequence: TGTGCCAGCAGCAGAACCGGGACTAGCGGGGGGGAGACCCAGTACTTC.

Worth noting for this clonotype: This sequence may be a read error, since a much larger clone differs from it by one base. The chain has TRBV30 and TRBJ2-7; possible D gene TRBD1, 6 bases. CDR1 and CDR2 (germline): GTSNPN, SVGIG (reference sequence). CDR3 length: 14 amino acids. Deletions cut 4 bases from V and 7 bases from J, with 20 bases between. The CDR3 DNA sequence: TGTGCCTGGACCCCAGGGGCAAAGGCCAATGAGCAGTACTTC. It specifies CAWTPGAKANEQYF.